The 9 T cell receptor beta chains presented below share a single source sample, sequenced in a study of T cell responses to AZD1222 COVID-19 vaccine. TCRdb's copy holds only in-frame clones and misses some; the assay was immunoSEQ multiplex PCR. There are 150,000 to 200,000 clones in the sample; around 93% occur only once, and 7% to 9.5% lies in the top ten. The sequencing used peripheral blood, collected on day 0 of AZD1222 vaccination. These receptors were obtained from an adult in good health.

This clone was found once. V gene TRBV27 combines with J gene TRBJ2-2, with 7 nucleotides matching TRBD2. Germline lookup yields CDR1 MNHEY and CDR2 SMNVEV (reference sequence). Germline trimming cut 7 bases from V and 4 bases from J; bases unmatched to any gene: 9. The CDR3 covers 15 residues. This chain's CDR3 is CASKGRERGTGELFF. CDR3 bases: TGTGCCAGCAAGGGGCGGGAGAGGGGCACCGGGGAGCTGTTTTTT.

J is TRBJ2-7 and V is TRBV7-3, with 7 positions matching TRBD2. V lost 5 bases, J lost 2 bases, and 6 bases stayed unmatched. This CDR3 is built from 14 residues. Germline assignment: CDR1 SGHTA and CDR2 FQGTGA. The CDR3 region has the DNA TGTGCCAGCAGCCCTAGGGAGGGGACCTACGAGCAGTACTTC. This sequence encodes CASSPREGTYEQYF.

The chain uses TRBV28 and TRBJ2-5; D is unclear. Trimming took off 1 base at V and 7 bases at J, with 7 bases between the two ends. CDR3 length: 12 amino acids. Germline V lookup: CDR1 MDHEN, CDR2 SYDVKM. The CDR3 region has the DNA TGTGCCAGCAGTTTATACTTCGGGACCCAGTACTTC. Amino acids: CASSLYFGTQYF.

The chain uses TRBV7-8 and TRBJ2-1; D not resolved. From germline, CDR1 is SGHVS and CDR2 FQNEAQ. Between the trimmed V and J ends, which lost 5 bases and 3 bases, there was a span of 11 bases. The CDR3 is 14 amino acids. For the CDR3, the DNA is TGTGCCAGCAGCCCATGGACGATCTACAATGAGCAGTTCTTC. Translation: CASSPWTIYNEQFF. Together with reference TRBV7-8 and TRBJ2-1, the CDR3 gives the full variable domain: GAGVSQSPRYKVAKRGQDVALRCDPISGHVSLFWYQQALGQGPEFLTYFQNEAQLDKSGLPSDRFFAERPEGSVSTLKIQRTQQEDSAVYLCASSPWTIYNEQFFGPGTRLTVL.

The chain couples TRBV6-5 to TRBJ2-5; no reliable D call. V shed 2 bases and J shed 4 bases, with 2 bases lying between them. Germline loops: CDR1 MNHEY, CDR2 SVGAGI. The CDR3 contains 11 residues. CDR3 in amino acids: CASSYGETQYF. The DNA of the CDR3 is TGTGCCAGCAGTTACGGAGAGACCCAGTACTTC.

J is TRBJ1-1 and V is TRBV7-9; 7 nucleotides match TRBD1. The junction had 10 bases not matched to a gene; V was cut back by 7 bases and J by 5 bases. CDR3 length: 14 amino acids. In germline, CDR1 is SEHNR, CDR2 FQNEAQ (reference sequence). The chain's CDR3 is CASMAETGFTEAFF. CDR3 DNA: TGTGCCAGCATGGCCGAGACAGGGTTTACTGAAGCTTTCTTT.

J is TRBJ2-5 and V is TRBV29-1; 14 nucleotides line up with TRBD2. The germline gives CDR1 SQVTM, CDR2 ANQGSEA. The CDR3 covers 15 residues. The J segment lost 1 base and the V segment lost 6 bases, leaving 4 bases of the junction unmatched. Here the CDR3 reads CSVGLAGGLQETQYF. DNA of the CDR3: TGCAGCGTAGGACTAGCGGGAGGCCTCCAAGAGACCCAGTACTTC.

The chain combines TRBV19 with TRBJ2-4, with 9 bases aligning to TRBD2. The V gene end was trimmed by 5 bases and the J gene end by 3 bases; junction bases not matched to a gene: 17. Germline values: CDR1 LNHDA, CDR2 SQIVND (reference sequence). The CDR3 has 19 residues. The CDR3 nucleotides read TGTGCCAGTAGTTCCTTGAGTAGCGGGAGAGGGAGTAACAAAAACATTCAGTACTTC. This codes for CASSSLSSGRGSNKNIQYF.

This clone showed up just once. The rearrangement joins TRBV2 to TRBJ2-1, with D unresolved. Germline values: CDR1 SNHLY, CDR2 FYNNEI. This CDR3 spans 13 amino acids. V was clipped by 8 bases and J by 0 bases, with 8 bases between them. CDR3 protein: CASGPNSYNEQFF. DNA for the CDR3: TGTGCCAGCGGACCAAACTCCTACAATGAGCAGTTCTTC.